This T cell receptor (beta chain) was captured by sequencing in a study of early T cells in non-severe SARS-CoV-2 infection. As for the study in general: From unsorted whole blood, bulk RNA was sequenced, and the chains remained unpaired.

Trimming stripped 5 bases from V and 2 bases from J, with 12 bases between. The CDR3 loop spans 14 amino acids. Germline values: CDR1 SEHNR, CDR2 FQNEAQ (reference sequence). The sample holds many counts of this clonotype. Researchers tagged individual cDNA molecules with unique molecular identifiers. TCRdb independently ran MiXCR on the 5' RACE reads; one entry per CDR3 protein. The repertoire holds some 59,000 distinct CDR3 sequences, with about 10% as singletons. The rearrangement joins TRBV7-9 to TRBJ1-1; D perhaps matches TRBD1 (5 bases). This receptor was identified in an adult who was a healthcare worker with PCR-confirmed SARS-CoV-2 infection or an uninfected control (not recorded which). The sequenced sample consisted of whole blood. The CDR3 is CASSLGTDNTEAFF. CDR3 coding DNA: TGTGCCAGCAGCCTTGGGACTGATAACACTGAAGCTTTCTTT.